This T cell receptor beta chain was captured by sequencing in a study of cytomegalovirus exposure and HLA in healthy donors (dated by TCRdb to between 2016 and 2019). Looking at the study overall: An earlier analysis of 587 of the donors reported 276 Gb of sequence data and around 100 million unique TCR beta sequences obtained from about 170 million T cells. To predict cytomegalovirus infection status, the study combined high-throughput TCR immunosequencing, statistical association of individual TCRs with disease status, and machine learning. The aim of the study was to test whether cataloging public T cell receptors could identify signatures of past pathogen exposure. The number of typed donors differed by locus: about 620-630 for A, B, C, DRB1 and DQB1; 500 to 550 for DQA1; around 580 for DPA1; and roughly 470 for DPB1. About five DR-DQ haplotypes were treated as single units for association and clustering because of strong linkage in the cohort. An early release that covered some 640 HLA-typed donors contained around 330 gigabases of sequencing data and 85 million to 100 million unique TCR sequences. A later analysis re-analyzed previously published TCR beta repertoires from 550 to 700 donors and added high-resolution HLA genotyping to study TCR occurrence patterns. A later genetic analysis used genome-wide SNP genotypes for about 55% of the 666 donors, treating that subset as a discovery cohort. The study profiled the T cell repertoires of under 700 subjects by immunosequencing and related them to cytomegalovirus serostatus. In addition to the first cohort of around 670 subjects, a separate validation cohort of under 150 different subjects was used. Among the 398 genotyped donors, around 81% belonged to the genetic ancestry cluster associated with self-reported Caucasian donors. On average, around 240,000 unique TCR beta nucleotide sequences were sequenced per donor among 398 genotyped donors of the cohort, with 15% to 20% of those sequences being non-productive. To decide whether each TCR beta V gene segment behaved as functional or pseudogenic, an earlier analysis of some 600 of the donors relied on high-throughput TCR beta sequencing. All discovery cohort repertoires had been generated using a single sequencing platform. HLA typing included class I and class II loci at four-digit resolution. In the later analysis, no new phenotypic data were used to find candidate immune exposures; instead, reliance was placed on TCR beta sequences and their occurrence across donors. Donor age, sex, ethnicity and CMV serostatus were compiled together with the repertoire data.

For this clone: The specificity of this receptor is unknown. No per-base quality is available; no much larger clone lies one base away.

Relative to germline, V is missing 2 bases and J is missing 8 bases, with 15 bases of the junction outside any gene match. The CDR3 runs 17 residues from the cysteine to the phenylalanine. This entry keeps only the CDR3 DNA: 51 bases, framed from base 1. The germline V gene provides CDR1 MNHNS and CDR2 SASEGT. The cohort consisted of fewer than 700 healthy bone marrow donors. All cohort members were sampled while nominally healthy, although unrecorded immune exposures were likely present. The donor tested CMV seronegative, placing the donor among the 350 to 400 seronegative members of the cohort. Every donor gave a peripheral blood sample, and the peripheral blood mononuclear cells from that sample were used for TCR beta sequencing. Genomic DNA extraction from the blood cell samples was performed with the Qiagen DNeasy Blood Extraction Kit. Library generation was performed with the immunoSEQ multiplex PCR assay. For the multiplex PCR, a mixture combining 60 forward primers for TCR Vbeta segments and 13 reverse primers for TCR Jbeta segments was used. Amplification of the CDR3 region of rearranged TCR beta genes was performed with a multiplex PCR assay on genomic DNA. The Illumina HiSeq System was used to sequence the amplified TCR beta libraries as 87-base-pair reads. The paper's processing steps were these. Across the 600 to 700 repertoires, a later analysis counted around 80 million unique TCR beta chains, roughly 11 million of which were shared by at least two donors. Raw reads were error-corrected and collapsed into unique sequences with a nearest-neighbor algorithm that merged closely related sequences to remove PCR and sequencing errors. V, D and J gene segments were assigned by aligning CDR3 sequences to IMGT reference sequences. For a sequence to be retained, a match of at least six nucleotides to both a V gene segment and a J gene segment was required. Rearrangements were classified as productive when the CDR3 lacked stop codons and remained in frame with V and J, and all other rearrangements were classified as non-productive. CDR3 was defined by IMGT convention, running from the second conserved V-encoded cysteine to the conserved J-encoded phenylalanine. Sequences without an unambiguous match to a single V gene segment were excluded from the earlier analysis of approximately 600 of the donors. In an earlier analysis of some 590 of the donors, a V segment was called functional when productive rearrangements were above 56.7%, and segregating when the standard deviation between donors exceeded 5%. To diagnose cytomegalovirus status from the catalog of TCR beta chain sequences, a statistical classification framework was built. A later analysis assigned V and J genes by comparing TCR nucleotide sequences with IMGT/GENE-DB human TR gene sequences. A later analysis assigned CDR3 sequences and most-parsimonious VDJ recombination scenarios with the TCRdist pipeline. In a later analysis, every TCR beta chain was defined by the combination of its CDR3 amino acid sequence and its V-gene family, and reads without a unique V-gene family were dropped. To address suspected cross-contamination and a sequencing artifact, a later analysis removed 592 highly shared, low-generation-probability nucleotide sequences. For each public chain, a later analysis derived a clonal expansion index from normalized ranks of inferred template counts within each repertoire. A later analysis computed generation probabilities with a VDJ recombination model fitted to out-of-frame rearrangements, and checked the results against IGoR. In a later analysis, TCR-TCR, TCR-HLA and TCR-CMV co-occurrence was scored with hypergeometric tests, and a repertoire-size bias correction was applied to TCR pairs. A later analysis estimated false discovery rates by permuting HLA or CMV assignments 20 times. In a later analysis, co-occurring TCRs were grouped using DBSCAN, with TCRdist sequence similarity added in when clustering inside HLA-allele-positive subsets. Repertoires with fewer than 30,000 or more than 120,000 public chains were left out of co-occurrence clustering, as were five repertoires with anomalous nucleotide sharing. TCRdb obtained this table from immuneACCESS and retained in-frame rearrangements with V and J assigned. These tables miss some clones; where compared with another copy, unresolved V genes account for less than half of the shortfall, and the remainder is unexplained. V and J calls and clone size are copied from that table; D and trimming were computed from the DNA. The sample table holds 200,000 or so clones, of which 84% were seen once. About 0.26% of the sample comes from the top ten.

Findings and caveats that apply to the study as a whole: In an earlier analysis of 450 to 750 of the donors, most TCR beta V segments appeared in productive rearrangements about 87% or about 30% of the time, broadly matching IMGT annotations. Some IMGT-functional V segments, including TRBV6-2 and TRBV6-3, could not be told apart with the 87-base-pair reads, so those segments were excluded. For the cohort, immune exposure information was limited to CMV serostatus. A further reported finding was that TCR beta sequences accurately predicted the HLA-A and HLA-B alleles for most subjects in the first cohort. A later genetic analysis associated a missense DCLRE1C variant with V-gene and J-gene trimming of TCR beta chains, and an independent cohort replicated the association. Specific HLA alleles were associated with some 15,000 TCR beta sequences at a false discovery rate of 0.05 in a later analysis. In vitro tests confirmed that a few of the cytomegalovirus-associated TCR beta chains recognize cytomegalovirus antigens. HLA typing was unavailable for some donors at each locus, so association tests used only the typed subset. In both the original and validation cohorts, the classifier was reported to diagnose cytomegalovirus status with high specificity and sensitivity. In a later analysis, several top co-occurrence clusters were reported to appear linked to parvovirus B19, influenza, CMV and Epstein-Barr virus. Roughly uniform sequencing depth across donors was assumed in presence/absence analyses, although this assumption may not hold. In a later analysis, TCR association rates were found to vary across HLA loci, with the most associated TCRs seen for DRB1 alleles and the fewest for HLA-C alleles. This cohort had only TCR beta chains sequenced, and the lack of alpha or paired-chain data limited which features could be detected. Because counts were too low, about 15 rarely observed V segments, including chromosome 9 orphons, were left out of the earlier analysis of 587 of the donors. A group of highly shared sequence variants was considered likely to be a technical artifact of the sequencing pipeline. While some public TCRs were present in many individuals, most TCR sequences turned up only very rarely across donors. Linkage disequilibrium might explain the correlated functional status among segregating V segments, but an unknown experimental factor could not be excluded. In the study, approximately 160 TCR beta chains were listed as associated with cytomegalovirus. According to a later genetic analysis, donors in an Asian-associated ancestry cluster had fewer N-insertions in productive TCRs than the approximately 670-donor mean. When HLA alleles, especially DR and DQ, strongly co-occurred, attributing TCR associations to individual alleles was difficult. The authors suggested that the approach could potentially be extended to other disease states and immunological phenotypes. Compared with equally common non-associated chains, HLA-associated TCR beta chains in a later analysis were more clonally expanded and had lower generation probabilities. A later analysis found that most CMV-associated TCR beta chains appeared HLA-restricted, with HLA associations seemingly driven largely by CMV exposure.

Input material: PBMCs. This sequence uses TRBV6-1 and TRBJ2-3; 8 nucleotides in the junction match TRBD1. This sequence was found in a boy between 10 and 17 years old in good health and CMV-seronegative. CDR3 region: CASSEYRGTGGFGTQYF. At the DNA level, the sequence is TGTGCCAGCAGTGAATATCGAGGGACAGGAGGATTCGGTACGCAGTATTTT.